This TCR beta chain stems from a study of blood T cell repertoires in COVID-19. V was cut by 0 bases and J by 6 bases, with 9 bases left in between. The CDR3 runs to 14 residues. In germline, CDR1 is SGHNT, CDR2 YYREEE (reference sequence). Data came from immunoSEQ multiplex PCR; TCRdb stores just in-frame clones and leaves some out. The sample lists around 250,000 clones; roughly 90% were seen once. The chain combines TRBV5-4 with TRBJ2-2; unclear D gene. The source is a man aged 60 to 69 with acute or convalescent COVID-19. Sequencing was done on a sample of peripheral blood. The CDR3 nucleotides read TGTGCCAGCAGCTTGGAAAGCTCGGCCGGGGAGCTGTTTTTT. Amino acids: CASSLESSAGELFF. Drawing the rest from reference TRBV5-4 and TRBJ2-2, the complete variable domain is ETGVTQSPTHLIKTRGQQVTLRCSSQSGHNTVSWYQQALGQGPQFIFQYYREEENGRGNFPPRFSGLQFPNYSSELNVNALELDDSALYLCASSLESSAGELFFGEGSRLTVL.